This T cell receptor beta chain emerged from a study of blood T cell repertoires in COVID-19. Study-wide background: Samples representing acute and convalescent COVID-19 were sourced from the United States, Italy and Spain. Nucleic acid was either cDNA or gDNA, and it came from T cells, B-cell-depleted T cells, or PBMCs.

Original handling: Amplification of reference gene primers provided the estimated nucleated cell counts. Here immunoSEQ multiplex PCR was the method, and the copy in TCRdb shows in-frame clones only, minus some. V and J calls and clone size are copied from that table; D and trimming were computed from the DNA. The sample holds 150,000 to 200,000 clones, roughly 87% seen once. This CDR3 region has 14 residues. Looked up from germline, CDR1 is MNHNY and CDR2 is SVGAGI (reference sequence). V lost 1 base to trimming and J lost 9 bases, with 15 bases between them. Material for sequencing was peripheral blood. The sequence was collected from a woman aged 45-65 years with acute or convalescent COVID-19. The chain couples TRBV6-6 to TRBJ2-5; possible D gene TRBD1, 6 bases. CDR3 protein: CASSYFRQAEAQYF. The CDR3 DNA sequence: TGTGCCAGCAGTTACTTTCGACAGGCTGAGGCCCAGTACTTC.